One TCR beta chain is described in this entry. The target of this receptor is not known. It has no much larger one-base neighbor in the sample; base qualities were not kept. The V end loses 1 base and the J end loses 4 bases, and a stretch of 10 bases separates them. The CDR3 has 14 amino acids, counting the end cysteine and phenylalanine. The DNA shown is the 42-base CDR3, in frame from base 1. The germline V gene sets CDR1 to MGHRA and CDR2 to YSYEKL. The immunoSEQ Assay, a bias-controlled multiplex PCR, was used to amplify TCRbeta CDR3 regions from genomic DNA. From the authors' description of their analysis: The number of nucleated cells in each sample was estimated from the amplification of reference gene primers within the assay. To quantify the absolute abundance of each unique TCRbeta CDR3 rearrangement, sequence reads were collapsed and filtered. For each sample, productive Simpson clonality was calculated by taking the square root of Simpson's diversity index across productive rearrangements. The source is immuneACCESS, and TCRdb retained only in-frame sequences with V and J called. Part of the clones is not carried over; for the studies checked, unresolved V genes explain less than half of this, and the remainder is unexplained. That table is the source of V, J and clone size, and D and trimming were worked out from the DNA. The sample contains roughly 260,000 clones, about 88% of them found a single time. The ten largest account for around 10% of the sample.

In Seattle, one collaborating source enrolled patients while the infection was active and tracked those patients longitudinally over the course of disease. Whole blood was collected in K2EDTA tubes by collaborating institutions according to the institutions' own protocols. For TCRbeta analysis, collaborator samples were shipped as frozen whole blood, as isolated PBMCs, or as DNA extracted from either sample type. This specimen belongs to a study of blood T cell repertoires in COVID-19 (dated by TCRdb to the early 2020s). A note on the overall study: Samples from collaborators originated in the United States, Italy and Spain and spanned both the acute and convalescent phases of COVID-19. Samples were obtained from the ongoing ImmuneRACE study (first 160 participants) and from 1,200 or so subjects provided by 6 global collaborators. Where available, HLA class I and class II types were obtained from metadata supplied by the sample provider rather than from assay-based typing. The dataset comprised deeply sampled blood TCRbeta repertoires from subjects exposed to, actively infected with, or recovered from COVID-19. A de-identified subject ID, COVID-19 status, age in years and sex were almost always included in the sample metadata. The repertoires were released in a freely available public database meant as a resource for research on the immune response to SARS-CoV-2. The prospective study material was composed of cDNA or gDNA derived from T cells, B-cell-depleted T cells, or PBMCs. The paper's findings and limits, for the study overall: The amount of clinical and demographic metadata varied by source and participant and was provided uncurated.

Sequencing was carried out using peripheral blood. The rearranged segments are TRBV4-1 and TRBJ2-5, and TRBD1 may be the D gene, going by 6 matching bases. The sequence was collected from a woman aged 25 to 39 with COVID-19, enrolled during active disease. The nucleotides are TGCGCCAGCAGCCAAGTTAAAGGGGGAGAGACCCAGTACTTC. Translated, it gives CASSQVKGGETQYF.